The clone carrying this TCR beta chain was detected only a few times. Unique molecular identifiers were incorporated into the prepared TCRbeta library. TCRdb re-called the PCR reads with MiXCR, one entry per CDR3 protein. The sample has about 460,000 distinct CDR3 sequences; about 12% are singletons. This sample was taken from a study of T-cell reconstitution after alpha-beta-depleted transplantation in children. This CDR3 contains 15 residues. With 3 bases removed from V and 0 bases from J, the gap between germline ends came to 9 bases. V gene TRBV12-3 or TRBV12-4 combines with J gene TRBJ2-1; D perhaps matches TRBD2 (6 bases). The sequence derives from a human donor who donated a stem cell graft to a child with combined immunodeficiency. Sequences were derived from PBMCs from the stem cell graft donor, sampled from the stem cell graft. The CDR3 region is CASSFSGPSYNEQFF. The CDR3 DNA reads TGTGCCAGCAGTTTTAGCGGCCCCTCCTACAATGAGCAGTTCTTC.